This TCR beta chain was obtained from a study of cytomegalovirus exposure and HLA in healthy donors. Regarding the study as a whole: The productive fraction for most TCR beta V segments was about 87% or about 30% in an earlier analysis. Immune exposure information comprised only CMV serostatus. One variant, a missense change in DCLRE1C, was linked in a later analysis to TCR beta V- and J-gene trimming.

This clone appeared once. Its matching antigen is unknown. This CDR3 has 15 residues. Germline values: CDR1 SGDLS, CDR2 YYNGEE. The V gene lost 4 bases and the J gene lost 0 bases, with 14 bases spanning the gap. 60 Vbeta and 13 Jbeta primers were used in PCR. Generated by immunoSEQ multiplex PCR, the TCRdb table keeps only in-frame clones and is missing some. Of 200,000 to 250,000 clones in the sample, approximately 79% were seen once. The chain carries TRBV9 and TRBJ2-7, with D possibly being TRBD2 (7 bases). Sequencing used PBMCs. This TCR derives from a man in his forties or fifties in good health and CMV-seronegative. Here the CDR3 reads CASSTGGTPSYEQYF. The CDR3 DNA reads as TGTGCCAGCAGCACCGGGGGGACACCCTCCTACGAGCAGTACTTC.